The 7 T cell receptor beta chains below come from one sample, sequenced in a study of CD4+ T cells in melanoma. Here immunoSEQ multiplex PCR was the method, and the copy in TCRdb shows in-frame clones only, minus some. This sample carries roughly 120,000 clones, 80% to 95% of them seen once, and the ten largest clones take 2.5% to 3.5%. Sequences were obtained from peripheral blood. The origin of the receptors is a human donor with melanoma.

This clone was counted between two and nine times. CDR3 nucleotides: TGTGCCAGCAGTTACCAAGGGGCCCCGAACACCGGGGAGCTGTTTTTT. This codes for CASSYQGAPNTGELFF. The chain couples TRBV6-5 to TRBJ2-2, with D possibly matching TRBD1 (5 bases). This CDR3 has 16 residues. V shed 2 bases and J shed 0 bases, with 10 bases lying between them. The V gene's germline CDR1 is MNHEY and CDR2 SVGAGI.

This chain joins TRBV4-2 and TRBJ2-3; TRBD2 agrees at 8 bases. J was trimmed by 1 base and V by 3 bases; bases with no gene match: 0. This CDR3 has 14 residues. Germline V gene data show CDR1 as LGHNA and CDR2 as YNFKEQ. CDR3 loop: CASSQGLGTDTQYF. For the CDR3, the DNA is TGTGCCAGCAGCCAGGGACTAGGCACAGATACGCAGTATTTT.

The chain uses TRBV9 and TRBJ2-5; 11 nucleotides align to TRBD2. The CDR3 contains 16 residues. Germline CDR1 reads SGDLS; CDR2 reads YYNGEE. Losses at the gene ends were 0 bases for V and 1 base for J; bases not matched to a gene: 2. CDR3 region: CASSVGLAGRQETQYF. The CDR3, as DNA: TGTGCCAGCAGCGTAGGACTAGCGGGACGCCAAGAGACCCAGTACTTC. Full variable domain (rest looked up from reference TRBV9 and TRBJ2-5): DSGVTQTPKHLITATGQRVTLRCSPRSGDLSVYWYQQSLDQGLQFLIQYYNGEERAKGNILERFSAQQFPDLHSELNLSSLELGDSALYFCASSVGLAGRQETQYFGPGTRLLVL.

The rearrangement links TRBV7-9 to TRBJ1-2; 10 bases are a match to TRBD1. V lost 3 bases, J lost 8 bases, and 12 bases stayed unmatched. Germline CDR1 is SEHNR and CDR2 is FQNEAQ (reference sequence). The CDR3 runs 16 residues. CDR3 sequence reads: CASSLELGQGFRGYTF. DNA of the CDR3: TGTGCCAGCAGCTTGGAGCTGGGACAGGGGTTTCGGGGCTACACCTTC. Supplemented by reference TRBV7-9 and TRBJ1-2, the full variable domain reads DTGVSQNPRHKITKRGQNVTFRCDPISEHNRLYWYRQTLGQGPEFLTYFQNEAQLEKSRLLSDRFSAERPKGSFSTLEIQRTEQGDSAMYLCASSLELGQGFRGYTFGSGTRLTVV.

The rearrangement uses TRBV5-6 and TRBJ1-5, with a tentative D call TRBD1 (5 bases). With 3 bases removed from V and 4 bases from J, the gap between germline ends came to 14 bases. This CDR3 contains 15 residues. Germline CDR1 and CDR2: SGHDT and YYEEEE. The CDR3 loop reads CASSSLGWGNQPQHF. As DNA, the CDR3 is TGTGCCAGCAGCTCTTTGGGTTGGGGGAATCAGCCCCAGCATTTT. The full variable domain, completed using reference TRBV5-6 and TRBJ1-5, is DAGVTQSPTHLIKTRGQQVTLRCSPKSGHDTVSWYQQALGQGPQFIFQYYEEEERQRGNFPDRFSGHQFPNYSSELNVNALLLGDSALYLCASSSLGWGNQPQHFGDGTRLSIL.

This clone appeared a single time. The CDR3 bases are TGTGCCAGCAGCCAAGGGGGACAGGGTTCCTCTGGCTACACCTTC. Its translation is CASSQGGQGSSGYTF. The chain couples TRBV14 to TRBJ1-2, with 9 bases identical to TRBD1. V lost 1 base and J lost 7; bases outside the gene matches: 7. The germline gives CDR1 SGHDN, CDR2 FVKESK. The CDR3 runs to 15 residues.

The chain recombines TRBV15 with TRBJ2-2; D remains ambiguous. V shed 0 bases and J shed 6 bases, with 8 bases lying between them. This CDR3 has 14 amino acids. Germline values: CDR1 LNHNV, CDR2 YYDKDF (reference sequence). The CDR3 sequence: CATSRDLMAGELFF. In DNA form, the CDR3 reads TGTGCCACCAGCAGAGATCTGATGGCCGGGGAGCTGTTTTTT. The whole variable domain, remainder taken from reference TRBV15 and TRBJ2-2, is DAMVIQNPRYQVTQFGKPVTLSCSQTLNHNVMYWYQQKSSQAPKLLFHYYDKDFNNEADTPDNFQSRRPNTSFCFLDIRSPGLGDTAMYLCATSRDLMAGELFFGEGSRLTVL.